Presented here are 23 T cell receptor beta chains from one specimen sequenced in a study of immune characterization of retroperitoneal liposarcoma. TCRdb re-derived calls from the PCR reads in MiXCR, one entry per CDR3 protein. The sample holds 6,000 to 7,000 distinct CDR3 sequences; roughly 30% are singletons and the top ten take 35% to 50%. The sequenced material came from blood. These receptors all come from a male donor with retroperitoneal liposarcoma.

The V gene is TRBV6-8, the J gene TRBJ2-1; D gene uncertain. Germline CDR1 is MNHGY and CDR2 is SAAAGT. CDR3 length equals 15 residues. Trimming removed 2 bases from V and 2 bases from J, with 10 bases in between. CDR3: CASSYRPGPYNEQFF. The CDR3 nucleotides are TGTGCCAGCAGTTACCGGCCCGGCCCCTACAATGAGCAGTTCTTC.

This clonotype occurred many times. This chain connects TRBV6-1 to TRBJ2-2; 7 nucleotides align to TRBD1. The CDR3 has 17 amino acids. The V gene's germline CDR1 is MNHNS and CDR2 SASEGT. Losses at the gene ends were 7 bases for V and 0 bases for J; bases not matched to a gene: 11. CDR3 amino acids: CASNPNGQAANTGELFF. CDR3 nucleotide sequence: TGTGCCAGCAACCCGAATGGACAGGCCGCGAACACCGGGGAGCTGTTTTTT.

Only a few counts were recorded for this clonotype. This rearrangement joins TRBV6-1 to TRBJ2-1, with D possibly called TRBD1 or TRBD2 (5 bases each). The germline V and J ends were trimmed by 5 bases and 6 bases, with 17 bases remaining between them. The germline gives CDR1 MNHNS, CDR2 SASEGT. The CDR3 spans 15 residues. The CDR3 DNA sequence: TGTGCCAGCAGTTACGTCGGGGCCCTTCGCAATGAGCAGTTCTTC. Protein: CASSYVGALRNEQFF.

In its sample, this clonotype was seen a few times. This chain joins TRBV5-6 and TRBJ2-3; the match to TRBD2 covers 8 bases. CDR1 is SGHDT, CDR2 YYEEEE, per germline. The CDR3 is 16 residues long. The V and J ends lost 4 bases and 7 bases, in that order; junction bases with no gene match: 14. Here the CDR3 reads CASSLGGKRERYTQYF. The CDR3 DNA follows: TGTGCCAGCAGCCTCGGGGGGAAGCGGGAGCGGTATACGCAGTATTTT.

Only a few counts were recorded for this clonotype. The J gene is TRBJ1-3, the V gene TRBV18, with a tentative D call TRBD1 (6 bases). In germline, CDR1 is KGHSH, CDR2 LQKENI. V was cut by 1 base and J by 6 bases, with 16 bases left in between. The CDR3 totals 16 residues. The CDR3 sequence: CASSPRDTSLQNTIYF. CDR3 sequence (DNA): TGTGCCAGCTCACCACGGGACACCTCACTCCAAAACACCATATATTTT.

At least ten counts were recorded for this clonotype. The chain has TRBV6-1 and TRBJ2-5, with D perhaps TRBD1 (6 bases). The germline CDR1 and CDR2 sequences are MNHNS and SASEGT. Deletions cut 3 bases from V and 11 bases from J, with 10 bases between. The CDR3 contains 11 residues. In DNA, the CDR3 is TGTGCCAGCAGTGATACGGGACAACAGTACTTC. Amino acid sequence: CASSDTGQQYF.

This clonotype has at least ten counts. The rearrangement uses TRBV25-1 and TRBJ1-4; D is undetermined. In germline, CDR1 is MGHDK, CDR2 SYGVNS. V dropped 8 bases and J dropped 0 bases, with 7 bases sitting between them. The CDR3 covers 13 residues. The CDR3 protein is CASLHSTNEKLFF. CDR3 in DNA: TGTGCCAGCCTCCATTCAACTAATGAAAAACTGTTTTTT.

The rearrangement links TRBV4-3 to TRBJ1-2, with D uncertain. V was pared by 3 bases and J by 4 bases, with 12 bases between. The CDR3 spans 14 residues. The germline CDR1 and CDR2 sequences are LGHNA and YSLEER. In nucleotides, the CDR3 is TGCGCCAGCAGCCACCCCGACGGCCCCTATGGCTACACCTTC. Its translation is CASSHPDGPYGYTF.

By sample fraction, this clonotype is medium-sized. The CDR3 sequence: CASSFSKEGPYTF. CDR3 DNA sequence: TGTGCCAGCAGCTTTTCAAAAGAAGGGCCCTACACCTTC. This chain uses TRBV7-3 with TRBJ1-2; D unresolved. CDR1 is SGHTA and CDR2 is FQGTGA in the germline V gene. The CDR3 runs 13 residues. The V end lost 3 bases, the J end lost 10 bases, and 15 bases lay between the germline ends.

This clonotype turned up a few times. The chain couples TRBV7-3 to TRBJ2-3; D unclear. The germline gives CDR1 SGHTA, CDR2 FQGTGA. Trimming cost V 2 bases and J 2 bases, with 11 bases left between them. The CDR3 loop spans 15 amino acids. This CDR3 reads CASSLYPAVTDTQYF. The CDR3 DNA reads as TGTGCCAGCAGCTTATATCCGGCCGTCACAGATACGCAGTATTTT. Filled out from reference TRBV7-3 and TRBJ2-3, the complete variable domain reads GAGVSQTPSNKVTEKGKYVELRCDPISGHTALYWYRQSLGQGPEFLIYFQGTGAADDSGLPNDRFFAVRPEGSVSTLKIQRTERGDSAVYLCASSLYPAVTDTQYFGPGTRLTVL.

The chain links TRBV6-1 to TRBJ2-4; D call uncertain. The germline gives CDR1 MNHNS, CDR2 SASEGT. V lost 5 bases and J 3 bases, leaving 14 bases between the germline ends. CDR3 size: 15 residues. The CDR3: CASSPLDRSKNIQYF. In DNA form, the CDR3 reads TGTGCCAGCAGTCCTCTGGATAGAAGCAAAAACATTCAGTACTTC.

In its sample, this clonotype ranks as medium-sized. The chain uses TRBV27 and TRBJ2-1; D unresolved. Trimming stripped 2 bases from V and 0 bases from J, with 8 bases between. CDR1 is MNHEY and CDR2 is SMNVEV in the germline V gene (reference sequence). The CDR3 length is 15 residues. The CDR3 DNA sequence: TGTGCCAGCAGTTTAGAAGGAAGCTCCTACAATGAGCAGTTCTTC. This gives the protein CASSLEGSSYNEQFF.

This clonotype was counted between two and nine times. CDR3: CASSGGGADTQYF. Here the CDR3 DNA reads TGTGCCAGCTCCGGCGGGGGGGCAGATACGCAGTATTTT. This chain links TRBV5-6 with TRBJ2-3; 9 bases are shared with TRBD2. Trimming removed 7 bases from V and 4 bases from J; junction bases left unmatched: 4. Germline loops: CDR1 SGHDT, CDR2 YYEEEE. The CDR3 loop spans 13 amino acids.

This clonotype was observed at least ten times. Germline and junction disagree at one end, which may indicate a read error. The chain joins TRBV7-7 to TRBJ2-2, with D possibly being TRBD1 (5 bases). In germline, CDR1 is SSHAT, CDR2 FNYEAQ (reference sequence). There are 14 residues in the CDR3. Here the CDR3 DNA reads TGTGCTAGCAGCTACAGGATTAACACCGGGGAGCTGTTTTTT. Translating gives CASSYRINTGELFF.

The rearrangement uses TRBV6-8 and TRBJ2-1; 9 positions agree with TRBD2. The DNA end lines up better with TRBJ2-7; the J call may be wrong. The germline gives CDR1 MNHGY, CDR2 SAAAGT. This CDR3 has 19 amino acids. The CDR3 region is CASRRGVAGVISGSYEQYF. The DNA of the CDR3 is TGTGCCAGCAGGCGAGGGGTAGCGGGAGTAATTAGTGGGTCCTACGAGCAGTACTTC.

This chain joins TRBV20-1 and TRBJ2-1; no reliable D call. The DNA end is more similar to TRBJ2-5, so the J call may be wrong. CDR3 length equals 13 residues. CDR1 and CDR2 (germline): DFQATT, SNEGSKA (reference sequence). The CDR3 nucleotides are TGCAGTGCTAGAGTCTTCGGCCTCGAGACCCAGTACTTC. As protein: CSARVFGLETQYF.

This sequence joins TRBV28 and TRBJ1-2, with TRBD1 matching over 7 bases. There are 14 residues in the CDR3. From germline, CDR1 is MDHEN and CDR2 SYDVKM. V gave up 4 bases and J gave up 12 bases; unmatched junction bases: 14. CDR3 in amino acids: CASSSTGIIGGHTF. CDR3 nucleotides: TGTGCCAGCAGTTCCACCGGGATCATAGGGGGCCACACCTTC.

This clonotype was seen repeatedly, ten times or more. This chain uses TRBV6-1 with TRBJ2-1; D is undetermined. Trimming removed 4 bases at V and 9 bases at J, with 13 bases between. The CDR3 covers 13 residues. CDR1 and CDR2 (germline): MNHNS, SASEGT. The CDR3 coding sequence is TGTGCCAGCAGTGCCACCGGAGTCGGTGAGCAGTTCTTC. Translation: CASSATGVGEQFF.

The V gene is TRBV3-1, the J gene TRBJ2-5; 7 positions agree with TRBD1. The J segment lost 5 bases and the V segment lost 0 bases, leaving 6 bases of the junction unmatched. The CDR3 totals 15 residues. CDR1 LGHDT and CDR2 YNNKEL come from the germline V gene (reference sequence). CDR3 bases: TGTGCCAGCAGCCAAGAAGGGGGCCCTCGGGAGACCCAGTACTTC. Residues: CASSQEGGPRETQYF.

This clonotype was seen many times. The chain links TRBV7-6 to TRBJ2-7, with 8 bases lining up with TRBD1. CDR1 SGHVS and CDR2 FNYEAQ come from the germline V gene. The CDR3 covers 15 residues. V dropped 5 bases and J dropped 2; count of bases not matched to a gene: 8. In nucleotides, the CDR3 is TGTGCCAGCAGCCTAGACAGGGGCGCCGCCTACGAGCAGTACTTC. It specifies CASSLDRGAAYEQYF. Full variable domain (rest looked up from reference TRBV7-6 and TRBJ2-7): GAGVSQSPRYKVTKRGQDVALRCDPISGHVSLYWYRQALGQGPEFLTYFNYEAQQDKSGLPNDRFSAERPEGSISTLTIQRTEQRDSAMYRCASSLDRGAAYEQYFGPGTRLTVT.

This rearrangement joins TRBV7-3 to TRBJ2-5, with D perhaps assigned TRBD1 or TRBD2 (5 bases each). The germline gives CDR1 SGHTA, CDR2 FQGTGA. The V end was cut by 6 bases, the J end by 11 bases, with 28 bases between. The CDR3 totals 16 residues. CDR3 bases: TGTGCCAGCAGTTATTTGCCGGGGCCTCCTCACAATGAGCAGTACTTC. It codes for CASSYLPGPPHNEQYF.

Points on this clonotype: This may be a read error: a much more frequent sequence differs by one nucleotide. The chain has TRBV7-2 and TRBJ2-2; D is possibly TRBD1 or TRBD2 (5 bases each). CDR3 length: 12 amino acids. Germline CDR1 SGHTA, CDR2 FQGNSA. As DNA, the CDR3 is TGTGCCAGCATGAGAGACACCGGGGACCTGTTTTTT. Translating it yields CASMRDTGDLFF.

V gene TRBV4-1 combines with J gene TRBJ2-6; D is unresolved. Germline V gene data show CDR1 as MGHRA and CDR2 as YSYEKL. Trimming cost V 0 bases and J 0 bases, with 6 bases left between them. This CDR3 is 16 amino acids long. The DNA of the CDR3 is TGCGCCAGCAGCCAAGAACCAGGCTCTGGGGCCAACGTCCTGACTTTC. As protein: CASSQEPGSGANVLTF.